Below are 24 T cell receptor beta chains sequenced from a single sample in a study of blood T cells in healthy people across ages. A second PCR of about 6 to 12 cycles used a sample-barcoded 5' primer and a J-beta primer mix. TCRdb used MiXCR to reprocess the 5' RACE reads, holding one entry per CDR3 protein. This sample has more than 650,000 distinct CDR3 sequences; 20% to 30% occur once, and the top ten carry about 2.9%. This same sample was also part of a study on T cells of mothers and their children.

Material for sequencing was blood. The receptor set was obtained from a boy aged 5-17 years in good health.

This clonotype was observed a few times. V usage is TRBV5-1 and J usage is TRBJ2-1; 9 bases line up with TRBD2. In germline, CDR1 is SGHRS, CDR2 YFSETQ. J was trimmed by 4 bases and V by 0 bases; bases with no gene match: 5. The CDR3 is made up of 16 amino acids. In DNA form, the CDR3 reads TGCGCCAGCAGCTTGGTTCTAGCGGGGAATTACAATGAGCAGTTCTTC. It encodes CASSLVLAGNYNEQFF. Filled out from reference TRBV5-1 and TRBJ2-1, the complete variable domain reads KAGVTQTPRYLIKTRGQQVTLSCSPISGHRSVSWYQQTPGQGLQFLFEYFSETQRNKGNFPGRFSGRQFSNSRSEMNVSTLELGDSALYLCASSLVLAGNYNEQFFGPGTRLTVL.

This clonotype has just a few counts. The chain combines TRBV7-9 with TRBJ2-5; 10 positions match TRBD1. The J segment lost 4 bases and the V segment lost 5 bases, leaving 10 bases of the junction unmatched. The CDR3 is made up of 16 amino acids. CDR1 and CDR2 from the germline V gene are SEHNR and FQNEAQ (reference sequence). The CDR3: CASSPSGQGGRETQYF. The CDR3 DNA sequence: TGTGCCAGCAGCCCAAGCGGACAGGGGGGCCGAGAGACCCAGTACTTC.

This clonotype was recorded a few times. The CDR3 reads CASSLAQGGEETQYF. The CDR3 region has the DNA TGTGCCAGCAGTTTGGCCCAGGGGGGGGAAGAGACCCAGTACTTC. The J gene is TRBJ2-5, the V gene TRBV28, with D possibly called TRBD1 or TRBD2 (7 bases each). V gave up 3 bases and J gave up 3 bases, with 14 bases separating them. The CDR3 runs 15 residues. Germline-derived CDR1 and CDR2 are MDHEN and SYDVKM.

This clonotype was detected only a few times. The V gene is TRBV13, the J gene TRBJ2-5; 9 nucleotides agree with TRBD1. V was pared by 4 bases and J by 2 bases, with 2 bases of the junction left unmatched. The CDR3 runs to 14 residues. CDR1 is PRHDT and CDR2 is FYEKMQ in the germline V gene (reference sequence). CDR3: CASSWDREQETQYF. The CDR3 nucleotides read TGTGCCAGCAGCTGGGACAGGGAGCAAGAGACCCAGTACTTC. The complete variable domain, with remaining parts taken from reference TRBV13 and TRBJ2-5, reads AAGVIQSPRHLIKEKRETATLKCYPIPRHDTVYWYQQGPGQDPQFLISFYEKMQSDKGSIPDRFSAQQFSDYHSELNMSSLELGDSALYFCASSWDREQETQYFGPGTRLLVL.

This clonotype was recorded a few times. V gene TRBV20-1 combines with J gene TRBJ2-1; tentative D call: TRBD1 (5 bases). V lost 0 bases to trimming and J lost 15 bases, with 12 bases between them. There are 11 residues in the CDR3. Per the germline V gene, CDR1 is DFQATT and CDR2 is SNEGSKA (reference sequence). DNA of the CDR3: TGCAGTGCTAGAGAAGGCAGGGCTACGTTCTTC. As protein: CSAREGRATFF.

The chain carries TRBV5-1 and TRBJ1-5; the D is unclear. V lost 3 bases and J lost 6, with 10 bases in between. There are 13 residues in the CDR3. Looked up from germline, CDR1 is SGHRS and CDR2 is YFSETQ. The CDR3, as DNA: TGCGCCAGCAGCTCCGGCCCCGGTCAGCCCCAGCATTTT. This encodes CASSSGPGQPQHF.

This clonotype was counted only a few times. The rearrangement uses TRBV7-9 and TRBJ2-1; D is uncertain. CDR1 and CDR2 from the germline V gene are SEHNR and FQNEAQ (reference sequence). V gave up 5 bases and J gave up 3 bases, with 5 bases separating them. The CDR3 runs to 12 residues. The DNA of the CDR3 is TGTGCCAGCAGCCAAAACTACAATGAGCAGTTCTTC. It is translated as CASSQNYNEQFF.

The chain combines TRBV2 with TRBJ2-5; 14 nucleotides line up with TRBD2. This CDR3 has 15 amino acids. V gave up 4 bases and J gave up 5 bases; unmatched junction bases: 3. The germline V gene encodes CDR1 SNHLY and CDR2 FYNNEI. This CDR3 is CASSARTSGGETQYF. In nucleotides, the CDR3 is TGTGCCAGCAGTGCCCGGACTAGCGGGGGGGAGACCCAGTACTTC.

This chain links TRBV2 with TRBJ2-5, with D perhaps TRBD2 (6 bases). The CDR3 spans 14 residues. The V end lost 5 bases, the J end lost 6 bases, and 16 bases lay between the germline ends. Looked up from germline, CDR1 is SNHLY and CDR2 is FYNNEI. The CDR3 DNA is TGTGCCAGCAGTCAAACGGGGGTGAGGAAGACCCAGTACTTC. The encoded protein is CASSQTGVRKTQYF.

This clonotype was observed a single time. The rearrangement links TRBV6-2 or TRBV6-3 to TRBJ2-6; 7 bases map to TRBD1. The germline V gene encodes CDR1 MNHEY and CDR2 SVGEGT. This CDR3 comprises 14 residues. V shed 8 bases, J shed 4 bases, and the junction held 5 bases outside the gene matches. The chain's CDR3 is CASQQGTGANVLTF. The CDR3 bases are TGTGCCAGCCAACAGGGGACCGGGGCCAACGTCCTGACTTTC.

This clonotype was seen a few times. The rearrangement uses TRBV2 and TRBJ2-5; D possibly corresponds to TRBD2 (6 bases). The closer fit of TRBJ2-7 to the DNA end suggests the J call may be wrong. The germline V gene encodes CDR1 SNHLY and CDR2 FYNNEI. The CDR3 has 11 residues. This chain's CDR3 is CASFQGGEQYF. CDR3 nucleotides: TGTGCCAGCTTTCAGGGAGGCGAGCAGTACTTC.

The genes are TRBV3-1 and TRBJ2-7; TRBD1 or TRBD2 may be the D gene (5 bases each). The germline V and J ends were trimmed by 6 bases and 3 bases, with 6 bases remaining between them. The CDR3 runs 11 residues. Germline-derived CDR1 and CDR2 are LGHDT and YNNKEL (reference sequence). This CDR3 reads CASRGVYEQYF. The CDR3 nucleotides are TGTGCCAGCAGGGGGGTCTACGAGCAGTACTTC.

V usage is TRBV6-2 or TRBV6-3 and J usage is TRBJ2-7; 7 nucleotides agree with TRBD1. V was clipped by 0 bases and J by 6 bases; unmatched bases: 11. The CDR3 covers 16 residues. Germline lookup yields CDR1 MNHEY and CDR2 SVGEGT. The CDR3 nucleotides read TGTGCCAGCAGTTACTCGAGGGCCCCCAGGGGGTCCGAGCAGTACTTC. Translation: CASSYSRAPRGSEQYF.

The rearrangement joins TRBV30 to TRBJ2-1; D possibly corresponds to TRBD1 (6 bases). Germline CDR1 and CDR2: GTSNPN and SVGIG (reference sequence). The CDR3 consists of 18 residues. V was cut by 3 bases and J by 0 bases, with 21 bases left in between. The CDR3 region has the DNA TGTGCCTGGAGGGCCCCCGGGACAACCGAATTCTCCTACAATGAGCAGTTCTTC. This encodes CAWRAPGTTEFSYNEQFF.

This sequence joins TRBV5-1 and TRBJ2-3; D is possibly TRBD2 (6 bases). V dropped 1 base and J dropped 0 bases, with 12 bases sitting between them. Germline V gene sequence: CDR1 SGHRS, CDR2 YFSETQ. The CDR3 loop spans 16 amino acids. The CDR3: CASSLYGGASTDTQYF. DNA for the CDR3: TGCGCCAGCAGCTTGTATGGCGGGGCTAGCACAGATACGCAGTATTTT.

This sequence joins TRBV5-5 and TRBJ1-4; TRBD1 aligns across 7 bases. Per the germline V gene, CDR1 is SGHKS and CDR2 is YYEKEE (reference sequence). The CDR3 has 15 residues. The V gene end was trimmed by 2 bases and the J gene end by 8 bases; junction bases not matched to a gene: 9. CDR3 nucleotide sequence: TGTGCCAGCAGCTTACCGACAGGGATGGGGGAAAAACTGTTTTTT. Protein: CASSLPTGMGEKLFF.

Concerning this clonotype itself: Here the CDR3 omits its conserved ending phenylalanine or tryptophan, so a read error is the likely source. This chain uses TRBV10-3 with TRBJ2-7, with 9 positions matching TRBD2. With the DNA end fitting TRBJ2-1 better, the J assignment may be wrong. Germline lookup yields CDR1 ENHRY and CDR2 SYGVKD. This CDR3 has 14 residues. In nucleotides, the CDR3 is TGTGCCATCATAGCGGGGGACACTTACAATGAGCAGTTCTCC. Protein: CAIIAGDTYNEQFS.

The chain has TRBV7-9 and TRBJ2-7; D is possibly TRBD2 (5 bases). The CDR3 covers 14 residues. Germline V lookup: CDR1 SEHNR, CDR2 FQNEAQ (reference sequence). The V end lost 5 bases, the J end lost 7 bases, and 18 bases lay between the germline ends. The DNA for the CDR3 is TGTGCCAGCAGCCCGTGGCCGGGGTCGGGAGAGCAGTACTTC. Encoded protein: CASSPWPGSGEQYF.

In its sample, this clonotype was seen a few times. The chain links TRBV5-1 to TRBJ1-2; a possible D gene is TRBD1 (6 bases). Trimming stripped 6 bases from V and 7 bases from J, with 10 bases between. The CDR3 is made up of 11 amino acids. Per germline, CDR1 SGHRS and CDR2 YFSETQ. The CDR3 bases are TGCGCCAGCACCGCAGGGGTTGGCTACACCTTC. Translation: CASTAGVGYTF.

This chain connects TRBV20-1 to TRBJ2-1; the D gene is possibly TRBD1 (6 bases). The CDR3 has 16 residues. CDR1 and CDR2 from the germline V gene are DFQATT and SNEGSKA (reference sequence). Trimming shortened V by 0 bases and J by 1 base, and 13 bases separated the two germline ends. The CDR3 DNA reads TGCAGTGCTAGAGATCGAACAGGGCCATCCTACAATGAGCAGTTCTTC. Its translation: CSARDRTGPSYNEQFF.

V usage is TRBV30 and J usage is TRBJ2-5, with D possibly TRBD1 on 5 matching bases. The length of the CDR3 is 15 residues. CDR1 and CDR2 from the germline V gene are GTSNPN and SVGIG (reference sequence). The V gene lost 1 base and the J gene lost 5 bases, with 17 bases spanning the gap. Here the CDR3 reads CAWSANRPGQETQYF. DNA of the CDR3: TGTGCCTGGAGTGCTAACAGGCCCGGGCAGGAGACCCAGTACTTC.

The V and J genes are TRBV27 and TRBJ2-7; 12 nucleotides agree with TRBD1. Losses at the gene ends were 8 bases for V and 0 bases for J; bases not matched to a gene: 5. The CDR3 is 15 amino acids. CDR1 and CDR2 (germline): MNHEY, SMNVEV (reference sequence). The CDR3 sequence: CASGWDRGPSYEQYF. The CDR3 DNA reads as TGTGCCAGCGGCTGGGACAGGGGGCCCTCCTACGAGCAGTACTTC.

A remark on this clonotype: The junction differs from germline at one of its ends, possibly a read error. V is TRBV11-2 and J is TRBJ2-3, with 8 nucleotides matching TRBD2. CDR1 and CDR2 from the germline V gene are SGHAT and FQNNGV. This CDR3 has 18 residues. This CDR3 reads CASSSRGGLAGRTDTQYF. CDR3 sequence (DNA): TGCGCCAGCAGCTCTAGGGGGGGGTTAGCGGGGCGCACAGATACGCAGTATTTT.

This clonotype was counted a few times. The chain joins TRBV7-9 to TRBJ2-1, with 11 positions matching TRBD2. Germline loops: CDR1 SEHNR, CDR2 FQNEAQ (reference sequence). The CDR3 totals 16 residues. V dropped 7 bases and J dropped 15; count of bases not matched to a gene: 20. The CDR3 spells CASTPWGTSGSDGLFF. The CDR3 bases are TGTGCCAGCACTCCTTGGGGGACTAGCGGTTCTGACGGGTTGTTCTTC.